These T cell receptor beta chains were read from a single sample in a study of blood T cell repertoires in COVID-19. Some clones are missing from TCRdb's copy, which holds only in-frame ones; the method was immunoSEQ multiplex PCR. The sample consists of some 20,000 clones, 85% to 90% of them appearing once. Material for sequencing was peripheral blood. The source is an older woman with active COVID-19. CDR3s include the opening cysteine and the closing phenylalanine or tryptophan. D genes are given only for firm matches. Size is stated for part of the rows, as once, few or many counts, or as a class when the clone is expanded.

14	.	TRBV19	.	TRBJ1-2	TGTGCCAGTACCCGGACAGAAAGGAACTATGGCTACACCTTC	CASTRTERNYGYTF
15	TRBD1	TRBV7-8	.	TRBJ2-1	TGTGCCAGCAGCCATAGACAGGGTGGTCTCAATGAGCAGTTCTTC	CASSHRQGGLNEQFF
15	TRBD1	TRBV10-3	.	TRBJ1-1	TGTGCCATCAGTGGGAAAGGGGGCGTCGGGACTGAAGCTTTCTTT	CAISGKGGVGTEAFF
14	.	TRBV7-8	.	TRBJ1-1	TGTGCCAGCACCTCCGGGGCAGGGGACACTGAAGCTTTCTTT	CASTSGAGDTEAFF
14	TRBD1	TRBV5-8	.	TRBJ2-7	TGTGCCAGCAGCTTGTGGGACAGGGTCTACGAGCAGTACTTC	CASSLWDRVYEQYF
14	.	TRBV24-1	.	TRBJ1-2	TGTGCCACCAGTGTATCGGGGATCGGAGATGGCTACACCTTC	CATSVSGIGDGYTF
14	TRBD1	TRBV19	.	TRBJ2-7	TGTGCCAGTGGATCGGGACAGGGGACGGGTGAGCAGTACTTC	CASGSGQGTGEQYF
15	.	TRBV29-1	.	TRBJ1-4	TGCAGCGTTGAAGGGACAGCCCAAGGGAATGAAAAACTGTTTTTT	CSVEGTAQGNEKLFF
14	.	TRBV2	.	TRBJ1-2	TGTGCCAGCACGAGGGTCGGAACTAACTATGGCTACACCTTC	CASTRVGTNYGYTF
15	TRBD2	TRBV6-2/TRBV6-3	.	TRBJ2-3	TGTGCCAGCAGTCGGACTAGCGGGGGACCTCCTACGCAGTATTTT	CASSRTSGGPPTQYF
17	TRBD2	TRBV7-9	.	TRBJ2-5	TGTGCCAGCAGCCCCGGGAGGAGCGGAGCCCTCCAAGAGACCCAGTACTTC	CASSPGRSGALQETQYF
16	TRBD1	TRBV5-1	.	TRBJ2-3	TGCGCCAGCAGCTTGGGGAGACAGGGTCAATTAGGTACGCAGTATTTT	CASSLGRQGQLGTQYF
15	TRBD1	TRBV9	.	TRBJ1-5	TGTGCCAGCAGCGTGGGGACAGCAAATAATCAGCCCCAGCATTTT	CASSVGTANNQPQHF
14	.	TRBV9	.	TRBJ1-4	TGTGCCAGCAGCTTCGGGGAGGGGAGGGAAAAACTGTTTTTT	CASSFGEGREKLFF
14	TRBD1	TRBV2	.	TRBJ1-6	TGTGCCAGCTTACAGGGGGGAGATAATTCACCCCTCCACTTT	CASLQGGDNSPLHF
13	.	TRBV5-5	.	TRBJ1-2	TGTGCCAGCAGCTTGTTGGGGGACATTGGCTACACCTTC	CASSLLGDIGYTF
15	TRBD1	TRBV2	.	TRBJ1-6	TGTGCCAGCCTTCGACAGGGGGCAAATAATTCACCCCTCCACTTT	CASLRQGANNSPLHF
16	.	TRBV5-8	.	TRBJ2-5	TGTGCCAGCAGCTTGTCTCGGGGGGCTGGGGGAGAGACCCAGTACTTC	CASSLSRGAGGETQYF
11	.	TRBV5-1	once	TRBJ2-1	TGCGCCAGCGCAGGGTACGATGAGCAGTTCTTC	CASAGYDEQFF
14	.	TRBV29-1	.	TRBJ2-3	TGCAGCGTTAGGAGGGGGCTGGGCACAGATACGCAGTATTTT	CSVRRGLGTDTQYF
14	TRBD1	TRBV5-4	.	TRBJ2-3	TGTGCCAGCAGACCCCGGACAGGGAGGGATACGCAGTATTTT	CASRPRTGRDTQYF